This T cell receptor (beta chain) was sequenced in a study of blood T cell repertoires in COVID-19. Study at large: In each case, the material was cDNA or gDNA derived from T cells, B-cell-depleted T cells, or PBMCs.

Original analysis: Amplified reference gene primers provided the basis for estimating nucleated cell counts. Generated by immunoSEQ multiplex PCR, the TCRdb table keeps only in-frame clones and is missing some. V and J calls plus clone size are reproduced from that table; the DNA served to infer D and trimming. The table includes about 160,000 clones, roughly 90% detected once. Seattle patient enrollment occurred during active infection, with longitudinal follow-up thereafter. Sequences were obtained from peripheral blood. This receptor was taken from a young man with COVID-19, enrolled during active disease.

The CDR3 sequence is CASSPGRVPYEQYF. As DNA, the CDR3 is TGTGCCAGCAGTCCCGGGAGGGTGCCCTACGAGCAGTACTTC. The chain links TRBV7-9 to TRBJ2-7; 8 positions match TRBD2. CDR1 SEHNR and CDR2 FQNEAQ come from the germline V gene (reference sequence). The CDR3 is 14 amino acids. The V gene end was trimmed by 6 bases and the J gene end by 2 bases; junction bases not matched to a gene: 6.